This T cell receptor (beta chain) was found in a study of blood T cell repertoires in COVID-19. This clone was picked up a small number of times. Clinical history reported by participants formed the basis on which cohorts were assigned. Resolution of symptoms, clearance, or two negative PCRs was present in recovered Cohort 3 donors. In the source study's methods: Nucleated cell number was recorded as an estimate derived from reference gene primer amplification. Sequencing was performed with immunoSEQ multiplex PCR; in TCRdb, only in-frame clones are kept and a portion is missing. V and J calls and clone size follow that table, whereas D and trimming were derived from the DNA. The table shows nearly 250,000 clones, with more than 75% occurring only once. This sequence was found in a woman in her fifties or sixties who had recovered from COVID-19. Sequencing was performed on PBMCs or T cells enriched from blood (not recorded which).

The CDR3 nucleotides are TGTGCCAGCCGAAGCGGGAGAGTGCAGTATTTT. It specifies CASRSGRVQYF. This chain joins TRBV28 and TRBJ2-3; 8 nucleotides match TRBD2. V shed 8 bases, J shed 11 bases, and the junction held 6 bases outside the gene matches. Germline V gene sequence: CDR1 MDHEN, CDR2 SYDVKM. The CDR3 has 11 amino acids.